Included here is one T cell receptor (beta chain) sequence, with context. The CDR3 loop spans 13 amino acids. The V gene's germline CDR1 is SQVTM and CDR2 ANQGSEA. J was trimmed by 12 bases and V by 7 bases; bases with no gene match: 11. The entry originates in a study of blood T cell repertoires in COVID-19. Study information: From the United States, Italy and Spain came samples of acute and convalescent COVID-19. Sources were T cells, B-cell-depleted T cells, or PBMCs; the material itself was cDNA or gDNA.

Seattle patients were enrolled during active infection and followed longitudinally. Authors' data handling: Reference gene primer amplification gave nucleated cell count estimates. Repertoires were generated with immunoSEQ multiplex PCR, while TCRdb's copy carries only in-frame clones and drops some. For V, J and clone size, that table is used; D and trimming come from the DNA. The sample has some 180,000 clones, 70% to 90% seen once. This TCR was sampled from a woman older than 75 with COVID-19, enrolled during active disease. The sample comprised peripheral blood. The chain couples TRBV29-1 to TRBJ2-1; 11 bases line up with TRBD1. The CDR3 DNA reads as TGCAGCGCGCCGGGACAGGGGGATTTGTGGCAGTTCTTC. This translates into CSAPGQGDLWQFF.